The rows below give T cell receptor beta chains drawn from one sample of a study of shared clonotypes between healthy human individuals. Produced via immunoSEQ multiplex PCR; TCRdb's table is partial and in-frame only. The table lists around 1,900,000 clones, around 95% of them singletons. The sample consisted of naive CD8+ T cells from PBMCs. The receptor source for this set is a man aged 18-30 years in good health. Some clones in this sample may be carry-over from other donors' samples. Each CDR3 is given with its conserved first and last residue. A D gene is named only where the DNA matches it firmly. Some rows have no size entry. The others give once, few or many, or a class for an expanded clone.

d_gene,v_gene,j_gene,abundance,CDR3nt,CDR3aa
.,TRBV5-6,TRBJ2-2,.,TGTGCCAGCAGCTTGGCTGGGGCGGCCGGGGAGCTGTTTTTT,CASSLAGAAGELFF
TRBD2,TRBV7-9,TRBJ2-4,.,TGTGCCAGCAGCTCTGCTAGCGGTCTAGCCAAAAACATTCAGTACTTC,CASSSASGLAKNIQYF
.,TRBV18,TRBJ2-1,once,TGTGCCAGCTCACCCCTAGGGGTTGAGCAGTTCTTC,CASSPLGVEQFF
TRBD1,TRBV19,TRBJ1-1,.,TGTGCCAGTAGTATGGGGGGGACAGCCCGTGAAGCTTTCTTT,CASSMGGTAREAFF
.,TRBV7-9,TRBJ2-5,.,TGTGCCAGCAGCTACCCTGGCCAGGGTCCGGTAGAGACCCAGTACTTC,CASSYPGQGPVETQYF
TRBD2,TRBV7-8,TRBJ2-7,.,TGTGCCAGCAGCTTACAAAACAACCGGGAGGCTGTATCTTTTCCCTACGAGCAGTACTTC,CASSLQNNREAVSFPYEQYF
TRBD1,TRBV6-1,TRBJ2-7,.,TGTGCCAGCAGTGAACCCCCCCACCGCAGGGGGCACGAGCAGTACTTC,CASSEPPHRRGHEQYF
.,TRBV29-1,TRBJ2-2,.,TGCAGCGTTGAAATCAGGGCCGGGGAGCTGTTTTTT,CSVEIRAGELFF
TRBD1,TRBV28,TRBJ1-5,.,TGTGCCAGCGGACGAACAGGGGACAGCAATCAGCCCCAGCATTTT,CASGRTGDSNQPQHF
.,TRBV28,TRBJ2-1,.,TGTGCCAGCAGCGGAGGAGGAGGTGAGCAGTTCTTC,CASSGGGGEQFF
TRBD1,TRBV7-6,TRBJ2-5,.,TGTGCCAGCAGCCAAAGATCCGGGACAGCCCAAGAGACCCAGTACTTC,CASSQRSGTAQETQYF
.,TRBV9,TRBJ2-1,.,TGTGCCAGCAGCGTAGGTAGCGGAGCCTACAATGAGCAGTTCTTC,CASSVGSGAYNEQFF
.,TRBV7-9,TRBJ2-3,.,TGTGCCAGCAGCTTAGCAAGTTCAGATACGCAGTATTTT,CASSLASSDTQYF
.,TRBV4-1,TRBJ1-1,.,TGCGCCAGCAGTCGGGTCGGTCAATTGAACACTGAAGCTTTCTTT,CASSRVGQLNTEAFF
.,TRBV27,TRBJ1-5,.,TGTGCCAGCAGTTTAAGCAGGTATAGCAATCAGCCCCAGCATTTT,CASSLSRYSNQPQHF
TRBD2,TRBV27,TRBJ2-1,.,TGTGCCAGCAGTAGGCGGGAGCTCGGGTACAATGAGCAGTTCTTC,CASSRRELGYNEQFF
TRBD1,TRBV7-2,TRBJ1-3,.,TGTGCCAGCAGCCCGCGGACAGGGTTTGGAAACACCATATATTTT,CASSPRTGFGNTIYF
.,TRBV7-2,TRBJ2-6,.,TGTGCCAGCAGCCAGTATAGCTCTGGGGCCAACGTCCTGACTTTC,CASSQYSSGANVLTF
TRBD1,TRBV7-3,TRBJ2-1,once,TGTGCCAGCAGCCCCAGGGGGCTTCGCAATGAGCAGTTCTTC,CASSPRGLRNEQFF
.,TRBV27,TRBJ2-5,.,TGTGCCAGCAGTTTAGCCCCAGGGGCATACCAAGAGACCCAGTACTTC,CASSLAPGAYQETQYF
.,TRBV25-1,TRBJ2-7,.,TGTGCCAGCAGTGAAGGATACGAGCAGTGCTTC,CASSEGYEQCF
TRBD2,TRBV7-2,TRBJ2-7,.,TGTGCCAGCAGCTCCACTAGCGGGGCCCGGGAGCAGTACTTC,CASSSTSGAREQYF
TRBD2,TRBV7-2,TRBJ2-1,.,TGTGCCAGCAGCTTAGAGGGAGGGCCCTACAATGAGCAGTTCTTC,CASSLEGGPYNEQFF
.,TRBV28,TRBJ2-1,.,TGTGCCAGCAGTTTACAGGCCCTCTACAATGAGCAGTTCTTC,CASSLQALYNEQFF
.,TRBV12-1,TRBJ2-7,.,TGTGCCAGCAGCTTAATACACAGGGTAGACGAGCAGTACTTC,CASSLIHRVDEQYF
.,TRBV11-2,TRBJ2-5,.,TGTGCCAGCAGGCCAAGGACCCCCGTGGGAGAGACCCAGTACTTC,CASRPRTPVGETQYF
.,TRBV7-9,TRBJ1-2,.,TGTGCCAGCAGCTTAGTCCAAACCTACTATGGCTACACCTTC,CASSLVQTYYGYTF
.,TRBV27,TRBJ2-7,.,TGTGCCAGCGGGATGGGTCCCTACGAGCAGTACTTC,CASGMGPYEQYF
.,TRBV7-9,TRBJ1-1,.,TGTGCCAGCAGCCCGAACGGCCCCCGGGGGTGGGGGAACACTGAAGCTTTCTTT,CASSPNGPRGWGNTEAFF
TRBD1,TRBV2,TRBJ1-1,.,TGTGCCAGCAGGACTACTACAGGGGAGAGAGGGGTGAACACTGAAGCTTTCTTT,CASRTTTGERGVNTEAFF
TRBD2,TRBV5-1,TRBJ2-7,.,TGCGCCAGCAGCCCACCCCGGATAGGCGGGAGCGTATCCGAGCAGTACTTC,CASSPPRIGGSVSEQYF
.,TRBV7-3,TRBJ2-5,.,TGTGCCAGCAGCTTAAACAGGGGGACTAGGGAGACCCAGTACTTC,CASSLNRGTRETQYF
.,TRBV6-5,TRBJ2-7,.,TGTGCCAGCAGTTACACAGGCCGTCTCGAGCAGTACTTC,CASSYTGRLEQYF
.,TRBV4-3,TRBJ1-1,once,TGCGCCAGCAGCTCTAGCCGGACACCGAACACTGAAGCTTTCTTT,CASSSSRTPNTEAFF
TRBD1,TRBV4-1,TRBJ2-1,.,TGCGCCAGCAGCCAAGATCTTGAGACAGGGATTTTCAATGAGCAGTTCTTC,CASSQDLETGIFNEQFF
TRBD2,TRBV2,TRBJ2-1,.,TGTGCCAGCATCCAAACTGGAGCGGGGACGGGTACGGTTCGCAATGAGCAGTTCTTC,CASIQTGAGTGTVRNEQFF
.,TRBV19,TRBJ1-1,few,TGTGCCAGTAGCCGAACCAGCGGAGACACTGAAGCTTTCTTT,CASSRTSGDTEAFF
.,TRBV5-5,TRBJ1-4,.,TGTGCCAGCAGTCCTCAGGGGCGTACTAATGAAAAACTGTTTTTT,CASSPQGRTNEKLFF
TRBD2,TRBV19,TRBJ2-3,.,TGTGCCATCGCCAAAAGAGGGCTAGCGGGAGGCCCTAGCACAGATACGCAGTATTTT,CAIAKRGLAGGPSTDTQYF
TRBD2,TRBV7-2,TRBJ2-3,.,TGTGCCAGCAGGCCTAGCGGGAGGACAGATACGCAGTATTTT,CASRPSGRTDTQYF
TRBD1,TRBV6-5,TRBJ1-1,.,TGTGCCAGCAGTTACTCGAAAGGGGGCGGATACACTGAAGCTTTCTTT,CASSYSKGGGYTEAFF
TRBD2,TRBV9,TRBJ2-3,.,TGTGCCAGCAGCGCCGGACTAGCGGGAAGCACAGATACGCAGTATTTT,CASSAGLAGSTDTQYF
.,TRBV28,TRBJ1-4,.,TGTGCCAGCAGTTTAGTGGGCGGGGATCTCCTCGTACTGTTTTTT,CASSLVGGDLLVLFF
.,TRBV4-3,TRBJ2-7,.,TGCGCCAGCAGCCAAGATCTTACCCGACGGGACGAGCAGTACTTC,CASSQDLTRRDEQYF
.,TRBV4-2,TRBJ1-3,once,TGTGCCAGCAGCCAAGTTACGGCAGGGACCTCTGGAAACACCATATATTTT,CASSQVTAGTSGNTIYF
.,TRBV13,TRBJ2-7,.,TGTGCCAGCAGCTCCTCCGGGCGGTACCCCTACGAGCAGTACTTC,CASSSSGRYPYEQYF
.,TRBV19,TRBJ2-5,.,TGTGCCAGTAGTGATGAAGCGGTAGAGACCCAGTACTTC,CASSDEAVETQYF
TRBD2,TRBV30,TRBJ2-7,.,TGTGCCTGGTGCCCCGGGCTAGCGGGAGTAAGGAGCTACGAGCAGTACTTC,CAWCPGLAGVRSYEQYF
TRBD2,TRBV28,TRBJ2-2,.,TGTGCCAGCAGCGCCGGGACTAGAGAAACCGGGGAGCTGTTTTTT,CASSAGTRETGELFF
TRBD1,TRBV7-9,TRBJ2-7,once,TGTGCCAGCAGCTTAGGGCCGGACAGGGAGTACGAGCAGTACTTC,CASSLGPDREYEQYF